This TCR beta chain was recorded in a study of neurological immune-mediated disorders. Using its own MiXCR run on the 5' RACE reads, TCRdb lists one record per CDR3 protein. The table records approximately 30,000 distinct CDR3 sequences, approximately 5.4% of them present only once. The sample holds many counts of this clonotype. The CDR3 contains 16 residues. Trimming at V came to 4 bases and at J to 2 bases, leaving 11 bases not matched to a gene. The germline gives CDR1 DFQATT, CDR2 SNEGSKA (reference sequence). Sequencing was carried out using CD4+ T cells from blood. This sequence originates from a woman between 50 and 59 years old in good health. V usage is TRBV20-1 and J usage is TRBJ2-3; 8 nucleotides match TRBD2. The CDR3 DNA follows: TGCAGTGCTACGATAGCCCGGGGGGGGCTCACAGATACGCAGTATTTT. Protein product: CSATIARGGLTDTQYF.